Following are 23 T cell receptor beta chains from one sample sequenced in a study of T-cell reconstitution after alpha-beta-depleted transplantation in children. TCRbeta library construction was performed incorporating unique molecular identifiers. TCRdb recomputed calls from the PCR reads with MiXCR, one row per CDR3 protein. The table has thousands of distinct CDR3 sequences, roughly 14% seen once. The specimen comprised PBMCs, sampled before TCRalphabeta/CD19-depleted stem cell transplant. The receptors stem from a boy between 5 and 17 years old with acute lymphoblastic leukemia, due to receive a stem cell transplant.

This clonotype is judged medium-sized. This chain joins TRBV7-6 and TRBJ2-3, with D perhaps given as TRBD1 or TRBD2 (5 bases each). The germline gives CDR1 SGHVS, CDR2 FNYEAQ. V lost 1 base, J lost 3 bases, and 8 bases lay in between. The CDR3 runs 14 residues. CDR3 region: CASSLEGPTDTQYF. The CDR3 region has the DNA TGTGCCAGCAGCTTAGAGGGACCGACAGATACGCAGTATTTT.

This clonotype is medium-sized by share. This chain uses TRBV18 with TRBJ1-1; no clear D gene. Trimming took off 6 bases at V and 3 bases at J, with 17 bases between the two ends. Germline CDR1 and CDR2: KGHSH and LQKENI. The CDR3 has 15 residues. This CDR3 is CASSERLNGDTEAFF. The CDR3 region has the DNA TGTGCCAGCTCGGAAAGACTGAACGGCGACACTGAAGCTTTCTTT.

In its sample, this clonotype was seen many times. The V and J genes are TRBV24-1 and TRBJ2-1; no definite D call. The CDR3 extends over 14 amino acids. V lost 4 bases and J lost 6, with 12 bases in between. Germline lookup yields CDR1 KGHDR and CDR2 SFDVKD. The CDR3 nucleotides are TGTGCCACCAGTGACCCACCCCACTTCAATGAGCAGTTCTTC. It yields the protein CATSDPPHFNEQFF.

By frequency in the sample, this clonotype is medium-sized. The chain joins TRBV5-1 to TRBJ2-2; weak D call: TRBD1 (6 bases). The germline V gene has CDR1 SGHRS and CDR2 YFSETQ. This CDR3 has 14 amino acids. Trimming cost V 6 bases and J 1 base, with 10 bases left between them. As DNA, the CDR3 is TGCGCCAGCACCGGACAGTTGAACACCGGGGAGCTGTTTTTT. This sequence encodes CASTGQLNTGELFF.

This chain connects TRBV28 to TRBJ1-1, with D possibly TRBD1 on 6 matching bases. Germline V gene sequence: CDR1 MDHEN, CDR2 SYDVKM. This CDR3 is 14 amino acids long. CDR3 coding DNA: TGTGGCAGGAGTACGCCACAGGGTAGGGCTGAAGCTTTCTTT. This encodes CGRSTPQGRAEAFF.

This clonotype is judged medium-sized (0.01 to 0.1%). The V gene is TRBV28, the J gene TRBJ2-6, with 11 nucleotides matching TRBD1. Germline-derived CDR1 and CDR2 are MDHEN and SYDVKM. The CDR3 length is 18 residues. V gave up 5 bases and J gave up 3 bases; unmatched junction bases: 9. The CDR3 coding sequence is TGTGCCAGCAGTGTAACGGGGACAGGGGGATTTGGGGCCAACGTCCTGACTTTC. It yields the protein CASSVTGTGGFGANVLTF.

By frequency in the sample, this clonotype is medium-sized. CDR3: CASRFARTGNTGELFF. CDR3 in DNA: TGTGCCAGCAGATTCGCCAGAACAGGGAACACCGGGGAGCTGTTTTTT. This chain links TRBV28 with TRBJ2-2; TRBD1 is a possible D gene (5 bases). CDR1 and CDR2 from the germline V gene are MDHEN and SYDVKM. CDR3 size: 16 residues. V was pared by 6 bases and J by 1 base, with 15 bases between.

Relative to its sample, this clonotype is medium-sized (0.01 to 0.1%). V and J are TRBV20-1 and TRBJ2-2; 9 bases fit TRBD1. Per the germline V gene, CDR1 is DFQATT and CDR2 is SNEGSKA (reference sequence). V was pared by 6 bases and J by 0 bases, with 5 bases of the junction left unmatched. The CDR3 loop spans 15 amino acids. CDR3 DNA sequence: TGCAGTGCCGCAAGACAGGGGGCGAACACCGGGGAGCTGTTTTTT. It yields the protein CSAARQGANTGELFF.

This clonotype was detected a few times. This chain uses TRBV20-1 with TRBJ2-1; D could derive from TRBD1 or TRBD2 (5 bases each). Germline V CDR1 and CDR2: DFQATT, SNEGSKA (reference sequence). Between the trimmed V and J ends, which lost 0 bases and 4 bases, there was a span of 10 bases. The CDR3 runs to 14 residues. CDR3 bases: TGCAGTGCTAGAGAACCGGGGACGTACAATGAGCAGTTCTTC. The encoded protein is CSAREPGTYNEQFF.

This clonotype occurred many times. This may stem from a read error, because a much larger clone lies one nucleotide away. The rearrangement links TRBV3-1 to TRBJ1-2; a possible D gene is TRBD1 (6 bases). V was shortened by 7 bases and J by 6 bases, with 27 bases between the two germline ends. Per germline, CDR1 LGHDT and CDR2 YNNKEL (reference sequence). CDR3 length: 17 residues. CDR3 bases: TGTGCCAGCACCCGAGGGGGGACGGAGGGTTTCAGGGATGGCTACACCTTC. It yields the protein CASTRGGTEGFRDGYTF. Full variable domain (outside the CDR3, taken from reference TRBV3-1 and TRBJ1-2): DTAVSQTPKYLVTQMGNDKSIKCEQNLGHDTMYWYKQDSKKFLKIMFSYNNKELIINETVPNRFSPKSPDKAHLNLHINSLELGDSAVYFCASTRGGTEGFRDGYTFGSGTRLTVV.

Notes on this clonotype: A much larger clone sits a single nucleotide away, making a read error possible. J is TRBJ2-1 and V is TRBV27; D ambiguous. Germline loops: CDR1 MNHEY, CDR2 SMNVEV (reference sequence). The CDR3 consists of 17 residues. The DNA for the CDR3 is TGTGCCAGCACTTTATCGGCCAGCGCTAGCTCCTACAATGAGCAGTTCTTC. Its protein product is CASTLSASASSYNEQFF.

There are many counts of this clonotype. The J gene is TRBJ1-2, the V gene TRBV9; D not resolved. V lost 0 bases, J lost 2 bases, and 8 bases lay in between. Germline V gene lookup returns CDR1 SGDLS and CDR2 YYNGEE. The CDR3 loop spans 14 amino acids. CDR3 protein: CASSVDMFNYGYTF. CDR3 DNA sequence: TGTGCCAGCAGCGTAGATATGTTCAACTATGGCTACACCTTC.

This clonotype was seen many times. The J gene is TRBJ2-7, the V gene TRBV7-6; no definite D call. Trimming pared 5 bases from V and 7 bases from J, leaving 18 bases between. The CDR3 length is 14 residues. Germline assignment: CDR1 SGHVS and CDR2 FNYEAQ. The DNA for the CDR3 is TGTGCCAGCAGCGCCAGTAGAGCCTACGATGAGCAGTACTTC. As protein: CASSASRAYDEQYF.

This clonotype was seen at least ten times. The chain links TRBV28 to TRBJ1-5, with D possibly matching TRBD1 (5 bases). CDR3 length: 15 amino acids. Germline CDR1 MDHEN, CDR2 SYDVKM. V was shortened by 7 bases and J by 5 bases, with 18 bases between the two germline ends. The CDR3 DNA sequence: TGTGCCAGCACCCGGGCGGGGGATGGGGATCAGCCCCAGCATTTT. Encoded protein: CASTRAGDGDQPQHF.

Concerning this clonotype: Possible read error: a much larger clone is one base away. The chain combines TRBV4-2 with TRBJ2-7, with D uncertain. The length of the CDR3 is 13 residues. CDR1 is LGHNA and CDR2 is YNFKEQ in the germline V gene. Between the trimmed V and J ends, which lost 4 bases and 2 bases, there was a span of 9 bases. The CDR3: CASSPQPPYEQYF. As DNA, the CDR3 is TGTGCCAGCAGCCCCCAGCCCCCCTACGAGCAGTACTTC.

Here the CDR3 reads CASTGQIYEQYF. CDR3 DNA: TGTGCCAGCACCGGACAGATCTACGAGCAGTACTTC. The gene calls are TRBV28 and TRBJ2-7, with a tentative D call TRBD1 (6 bases). Trimming stripped 7 bases from V and 3 bases from J, with 10 bases between. Germline-derived CDR1 and CDR2 are MDHEN and SYDVKM. The CDR3 spans 12 residues.

The chain employs TRBV4-3 and TRBJ1-1; D ambiguous. CDR1 LGHNA and CDR2 YSLEER come from the germline V gene. CDR3 length equals 13 residues. Between the trimmed V and J ends, which lost 4 bases and 1 base, there was a span of 7 bases. As DNA, the CDR3 is TGCGCCAGCAGCCCTTGGAGGAACACTGAAGCTTTCTTT. Translated, it gives CASSPWRNTEAFF.

CDR3 sequence (DNA): TGTGCCAGTAGTATATGGGACAGGGGAGAGACCCAGTACTTC. It translates to CASSIWDRGETQYF. The V gene is TRBV19, the J gene TRBJ2-5, with TRBD1 identical over 10 bases. The CDR3 contains 14 residues. The V segment lost 2 bases and the J segment 4 bases; nucleotides outside the gene matches: 1. Per the germline V gene, CDR1 is LNHDA and CDR2 is SQIVND (reference sequence).

This clonotype was seen many times. The chain combines TRBV10-1 with TRBJ2-5; 11 positions match TRBD2. Losses at the gene ends were 8 bases for V and 0 bases for J; bases not matched to a gene: 8. This CDR3 is built from 16 residues. The germline CDR1 and CDR2 sequences are WNHNN and SYGVQD (reference sequence). The DNA for the CDR3 is TGCGCCAGCCCCGACGTAGCGGGGGGGAACCAAGAGACCCAGTACTTC. Its protein product is CASPDVAGGNQETQYF.

In its sample, this clonotype is medium-sized. This chain links TRBV12-3 or TRBV12-4 with TRBJ2-2; D uncertain. The CDR3 extends over 14 amino acids. Trimming pared 4 bases from V and 6 bases from J, leaving 12 bases between. The CDR3 spells CASSSPREPGELFF. In DNA, the CDR3 is TGTGCCAGCAGTTCCCCCCGCGAACCCGGGGAGCTGTTTTTT.

This clonotype is judged medium-sized. The chain recombines TRBV18 with TRBJ1-1, with D unclear. This CDR3 has 14 amino acids. Germline CDR1 KGHSH, CDR2 LQKENI. Trimming took off 5 bases at V and 3 bases at J, with 13 bases between the two ends. The DNA for the CDR3 is TGTGCCAGCTCAATGGACGTGTGGGACACTGAAGCTTTCTTT. Its protein is CASSMDVWDTEAFF.

There are a few counts of this clonotype. CDR3 bases: TGTGCCACCCGCGCGCAGGGGGGTTACGAGCAGTACTTC. Translated: CATRAQGGYEQYF. The J gene is TRBJ2-7, the V gene TRBV28, with D possibly being TRBD1 (7 bases). V was pared by 10 bases and J by 4 bases, with 17 bases between. CDR1 and CDR2 from the germline V gene are MDHEN and SYDVKM. This CDR3 region has 13 residues. Full variable domain (remainder filled in from reference TRBV28 and TRBJ2-7): DVKVTQSSRYLVKRTGEKVFLECVQDMDHENMFWYRQDPGLGLRLIYFSYDVKMKEKGDIPEGYSVSREKKERFSLILESASTNQTSMYLCATRAQGGYEQYFGPGTRLTVT.

By sample share, this clonotype is medium-sized. The chain carries TRBV20-1 and TRBJ1-2, with a possible D match to TRBD1 (6 bases). This CDR3 region has 14 residues. The germline gives CDR1 DFQATT, CDR2 SNEGSKA (reference sequence). Trimming took 4 bases from V and 4 from J, leaving 16 bases between them. This chain's CDR3 is CSAIHTGSSYGYTF. The CDR3 nucleotides read TGCAGTGCTATTCACACAGGGTCTAGCTATGGCTACACCTTC.